These T cell receptor beta chains were read from a single sample in a study of blood T cells in healthy people across ages. Via MiXCR, TCRdb re-called the 5' RACE reads, giving one row per CDR3 protein. The sample holds 650,000 to 800,000 distinct CDR3 sequences, around 45% seen once. Specimen: blood. These receptors were collected from a man aged 55 to 69 in good health. The CDR3 runs from the conserved cysteine through the conserved F or W. A D gene is named only where the DNA matches it firmly. Rows give clone size only sometimes, using once, few, many, or a class for an expanded clone.

clone size	V gene	J gene	D gene	CDR3 protein	CDR3 DNA
NA	TRBV2	TRBJ2-7	TRBD1	CASSEQGQSYEQYF	TGTGCCAGCAGTGAGCAGGGACAGTCATACGAGCAGTACTTC
NA	TRBV12-3/TRBV12-4	TRBJ1-2	NA	CASSFAGTEYGYTF	TGTGCCAGCAGTTTTGCCGGGACGGAGTATGGCTACACCTTC
NA	TRBV11-2	TRBJ2-2	NA	CASSLDRGGLSGELFF	TGTGCCAGCAGCTTAGACAGGGGCGGGCTATCCGGGGAGCTGTTTTTT
NA	TRBV20-1	TRBJ2-7	TRBD2	CSARKASGELNEQYF	TGCAGTGCTAGAAAAGCTAGCGGGGAACTCAATGAGCAGTACTTC
NA	TRBV18	TRBJ2-4	NA	CASSPIQDSEQYF	TGTGCCAGCTCACCCATCCAGGACTCGGAGCAGTACTTC
NA	TRBV20-1	TRBJ2-7	NA	CSASPRAYSYEQYF	TGCAGTGCTAGTCCCAGGGCATACTCCTACGAGCAGTACTTC
NA	TRBV4-3	TRBJ2-1	NA	CASSQEGGWSYNEQFF	TGCGCCAGCAGCCAAGAAGGAGGGTGGTCCTACAATGAGCAGTTCTTC
NA	TRBV3-1	TRBJ2-5	NA	CASSHFRGETQYF	TGTGCCAGCAGCCATTTTAGAGGGGAGACCCAGTACTTC
few	TRBV4-1	TRBJ1-1	NA	CASSPATREAFF	TGCGCCAGCAGCCCCGCCACCCGAGAAGCTTTCTTT
NA	TRBV7-9	TRBJ2-1	NA	CASSLGLGTPSNEQFF	TGTGCCAGCAGCTTGGGTCTCGGGACACCCAGCAATGAGCAGTTCTTC
NA	TRBV20-1	TRBJ2-3	TRBD1	CSAREDRVTDTQYF	TGCAGTGCTAGAGAGGACAGGGTGACAGATACGCAGTATTTT
NA	TRBV3-1	TRBJ2-1	NA	CASSISLGNEQFF	TGTGCCAGCAGCATATCCCTGGGCAATGAGCAGTTCTTC
NA	TRBV6-5	TRBJ2-2	NA	CASSRDFSTGELFF	TGTGCCAGCAGTCGGGACTTTTCCACCGGGGAGCTGTTTTTT
NA	TRBV11-3	TRBJ2-7	TRBD1	CASSGGGTGGDYEQYF	TGTGCCAGCAGCGGAGGCGGGACAGGGGGAGACTACGAGCAGTACTTC
few	TRBV3-1	TRBJ2-7	NA	CASSQSEVQYF	TGTGCCAGCAGCCAATCCGAAGTGCAGTACTTC
few	TRBV4-3	TRBJ2-1	NA	CASSQGLANNEQFF	TGCGCCAGCAGCCAAGGGTTAGCCAACAATGAGCAGTTCTTC
few	TRBV3-1	TRBJ1-1	NA	CASSQDAGKNTEAFF	TGTGCCAGCAGCCAAGACGCGGGCAAGAACACTGAAGCTTTCTTT
NA	TRBV29-1	TRBJ2-1	TRBD2	CSVLIAGGHFEQFF	TGCAGCGTTTTGATAGCGGGGGGGCACTTTGAGCAGTTCTTC
few	TRBV4-3	TRBJ2-5	NA	CASSQDFVETQYF	TGCGCCAGCAGCCAAGATTTCGTAGAGACCCAGTACTTC
NA	TRBV9	TRBJ1-1	NA	CASSPGGTTEAFF	TGTGCCAGCAGCCCTGGGGGGACTACTGAAGCTTTCTTT
NA	TRBV18	TRBJ1-1	TRBD1	CASSPTGTVTNTEAFF	TGTGCCAGCTCACCAACCGGGACAGTGACGAACACTGAAGCTTTCTTT
NA	TRBV5-1	TRBJ2-6	NA	CASTVTPNPGANVLTF	TGCGCCAGCACAGTTACGCCGAACCCTGGGGCCAACGTCCTGACTTTC
NA	TRBV21-1	TRBJ1-2	NA	CASSKHYGYTF	TGTGCCAGCAGCAAACACTATGGCTACACCTTC
NA	TRBV20-1	TRBJ2-3	TRBD2	CSAVAGATDTQYF	TGCAGTGCTGTAGCGGGAGCAACAGATACGCAGTATTTT
few	TRBV5-5	TRBJ1-1	NA	CASSLRRNTEAFF	TGTGCCAGCAGCTTGAGACGAAACACTGAAGCTTTCTTT
NA	TRBV20-1	TRBJ2-1	NA	CSARGSRSHNEQFF	TGCAGTGCTCGGGGGTCGAGGTCCCACAATGAGCAGTTCTTC
NA	TRBV20-1	TRBJ2-6	NA	CSARVCGTGGAGANVLTF	TGCAGTGCTAGAGTCTGCGGCACCGGCGGGGCTGGGGCCAACGTCCTGACTTTC
NA	TRBV7-9	TRBJ2-1	TRBD1	CASSLESGGNTNEQFF	TGTGCCAGCAGCCTGGAGTCAGGGGGCAACACCAATGAGCAGTTCTTC
NA	TRBV6-5	TRBJ2-5	TRBD2	CASSYGTTNQGTQYF	TGTGCCAGCAGTTACGGGACTACCAACCAAGGGACCCAGTACTTC
NA	TRBV20-1	TRBJ2-5	NA	CSAPRGSGGGETQYF	TGCAGTGCTCCACGGGGGTCAGGAGGGGGAGAGACCCAGTACTTC
few	TRBV3-1	TRBJ2-7	NA	CASSQGTDYYEQYF	TGTGCCAGCAGCCAAGGGACAGATTATTACGAGCAGTACTTC
NA	TRBV20-1	TRBJ2-5	TRBD2	CSAPTSGRQETQYF	TGCAGTGCCCCGACTAGCGGGAGACAAGAGACCCAGTACTTC
NA	TRBV7-8	TRBJ2-7	TRBD1	CASSFTPRDRGSYEQYF	TGTGCCAGCAGCTTCACCCCTAGGGACAGGGGCTCCTACGAGCAGTACTTC
NA	TRBV18	TRBJ2-3	NA	CASSPASQGTGTQYF	TGTGCCAGCTCACCAGCTAGCCAAGGGACGGGTACGCAGTATTTT
few	TRBV15	TRBJ2-1	NA	CATSRASLGLDEQFF	TGTGCCACCAGCAGAGCATCACTAGGTTTGGATGAGCAGTTCTTC
few	TRBV28	TRBJ2-7	NA	CASTTGYEQYF	TGTGCCAGCACCACCGGTTACGAGCAGTACTTC
few	TRBV7-9	TRBJ2-5	NA	CASRDVWGDEQYF	TGTGCCAGCAGGGACGTGTGGGGGGATGAGCAGTACTTC
NA	TRBV5-1	TRBJ2-2	TRBD1	CASSLTGGHTGELFF	TGCGCCAGCAGCTTAACAGGGGGCCACACCGGGGAGCTGTTTTTT
few	TRBV18	TRBJ2-6	NA	CASSPFVRGSGANVLTF	TGTGCCAGCTCACCCTTCGTCAGGGGCTCTGGGGCCAACGTCCTGACTTTC
NA	TRBV7-2	TRBJ2-5	NA	CASSSPGTPETQYF	TGTGCCAGCTCAAGTCCCGGGACACCGGAGACCCAGTACTTC
NA	TRBV7-8	TRBJ1-5	TRBD1	CASSPRTGAQGAQPQHF	TGTGCCAGCAGCCCAAGAACGGGGGCACAGGGGGCCCAGCCCCAGCATTTT
many	TRBV11-2	TRBJ2-7	NA	CASSLGRGDYEQYF	TGTGCCAGCAGCTTAGGGCGGGGAGACTACGAGCAGTACTTC
few	TRBV25-1	TRBJ2-3	NA	CASGARGAPGTQYF	TGTGCCAGCGGCGCCCGGGGAGCCCCAGGTACGCAGTATTTT
NA	TRBV12-3/TRBV12-4	TRBJ2-7	NA	CASSLTGSFEQYF	TGTGCCAGCAGTCTTACAGGGAGCTTCGAGCAGTACTTC
few	TRBV20-1	TRBJ1-6	TRBD1	CSASLLDRYNSPLHF	TGCAGTGCTAGCTTGCTGGACAGGTATAATTCACCCCTCCACTTT